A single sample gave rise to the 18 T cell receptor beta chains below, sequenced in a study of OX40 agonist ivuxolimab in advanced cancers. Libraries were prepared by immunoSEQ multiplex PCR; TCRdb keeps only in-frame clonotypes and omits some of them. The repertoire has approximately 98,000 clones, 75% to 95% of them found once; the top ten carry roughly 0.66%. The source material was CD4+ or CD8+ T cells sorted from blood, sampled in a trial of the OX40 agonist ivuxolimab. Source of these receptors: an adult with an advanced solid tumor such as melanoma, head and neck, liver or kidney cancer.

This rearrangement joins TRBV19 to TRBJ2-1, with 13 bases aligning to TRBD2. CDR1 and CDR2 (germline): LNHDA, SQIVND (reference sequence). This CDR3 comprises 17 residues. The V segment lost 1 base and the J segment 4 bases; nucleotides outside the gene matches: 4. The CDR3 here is CASSIVTGLAGYNEQFF. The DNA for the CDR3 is TGTGCCAGTAGTATAGTAACGGGACTAGCGGGATACAATGAGCAGTTCTTC.

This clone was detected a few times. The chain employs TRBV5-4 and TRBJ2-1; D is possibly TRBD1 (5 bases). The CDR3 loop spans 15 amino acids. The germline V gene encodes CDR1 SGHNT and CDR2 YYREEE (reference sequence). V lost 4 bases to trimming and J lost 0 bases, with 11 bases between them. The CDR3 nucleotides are TGTGCCAGCAGCCTCCAGGGTTTCTCCTACAATGAGCAGTTCTTC. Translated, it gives CASSLQGFSYNEQFF.

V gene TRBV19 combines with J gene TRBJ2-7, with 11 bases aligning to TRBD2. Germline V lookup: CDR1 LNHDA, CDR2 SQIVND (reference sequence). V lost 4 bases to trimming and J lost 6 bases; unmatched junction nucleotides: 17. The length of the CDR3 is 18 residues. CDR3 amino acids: CASSTGTSGTVPPSEQYF. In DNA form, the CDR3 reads TGTGCCAGTAGTACCGGGACTAGCGGCACCGTTCCTCCTTCCGAGCAGTACTTC.

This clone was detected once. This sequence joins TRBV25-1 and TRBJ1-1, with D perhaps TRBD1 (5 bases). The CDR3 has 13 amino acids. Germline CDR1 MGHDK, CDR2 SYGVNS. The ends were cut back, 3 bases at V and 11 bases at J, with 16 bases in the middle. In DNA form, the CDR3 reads TGTGCCAGCAGTGATAGTCCCTCCCCAGGGGCTTTCTTT. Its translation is CASSDSPSPGAFF. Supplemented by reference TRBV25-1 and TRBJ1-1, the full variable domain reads EADIYQTPRYLVIGTGKKITLECSQTMGHDKMYWYQQDPGMELHLIHYSYGVNSTEKGDLSSESTVSRIRTEHFPLTLESARPSHTSQYLCASSDSPSPGAFFGQGTRLTVV.

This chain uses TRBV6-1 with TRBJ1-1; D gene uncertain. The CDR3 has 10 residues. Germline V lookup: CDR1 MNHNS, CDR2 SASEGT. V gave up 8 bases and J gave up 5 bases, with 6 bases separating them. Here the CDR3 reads CASFRTEAFF. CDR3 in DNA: TGTGCCAGCTTTCGGACTGAAGCTTTCTTT.

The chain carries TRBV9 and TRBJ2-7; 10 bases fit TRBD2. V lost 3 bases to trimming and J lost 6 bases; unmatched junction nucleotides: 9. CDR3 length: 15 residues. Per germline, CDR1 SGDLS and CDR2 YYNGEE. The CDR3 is CASSGMLAGASEQYF. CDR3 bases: TGTGCCAGCAGCGGGATGCTAGCGGGGGCCTCCGAGCAGTACTTC.

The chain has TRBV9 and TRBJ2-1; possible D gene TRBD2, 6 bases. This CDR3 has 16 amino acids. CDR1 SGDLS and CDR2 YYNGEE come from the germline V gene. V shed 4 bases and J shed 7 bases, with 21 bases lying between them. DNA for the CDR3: TGTGCCAGCAGCACGGGGGAAGGACTACCCCCGAATGAGCAGTTCTTC. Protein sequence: CASSTGEGLPPNEQFF.

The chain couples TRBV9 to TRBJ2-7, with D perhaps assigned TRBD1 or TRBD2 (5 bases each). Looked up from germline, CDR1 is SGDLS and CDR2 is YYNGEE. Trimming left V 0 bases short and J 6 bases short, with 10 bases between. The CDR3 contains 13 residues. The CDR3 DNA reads TGTGCCAGCAGCGTAGTCCCAGGGACCGAGCAGTACTTC. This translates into CASSVVPGTEQYF.

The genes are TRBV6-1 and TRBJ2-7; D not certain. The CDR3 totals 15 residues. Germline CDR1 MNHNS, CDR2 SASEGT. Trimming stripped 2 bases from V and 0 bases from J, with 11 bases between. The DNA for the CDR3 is TGTGCCAGCAGTGAATCTTCCACCTACTCCTACGAGCAGTACTTC. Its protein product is CASSESSTYSYEQYF.

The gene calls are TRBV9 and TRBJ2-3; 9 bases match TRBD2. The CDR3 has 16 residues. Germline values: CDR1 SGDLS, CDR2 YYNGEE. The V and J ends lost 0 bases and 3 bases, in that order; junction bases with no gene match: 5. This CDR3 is CASSVEAGGATDTQYF. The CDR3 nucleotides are TGTGCCAGCAGCGTAGAGGCGGGGGGGGCAACAGATACGCAGTATTTT.

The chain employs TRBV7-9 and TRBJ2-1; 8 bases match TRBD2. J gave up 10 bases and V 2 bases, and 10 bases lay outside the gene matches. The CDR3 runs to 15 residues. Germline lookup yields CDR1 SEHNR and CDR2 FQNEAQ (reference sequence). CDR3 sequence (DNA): TGTGCCAGCAGCTTATCCGGGAGGGCCGACAGCGAGCAGTTCTTC. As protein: CASSLSGRADSEQFF.

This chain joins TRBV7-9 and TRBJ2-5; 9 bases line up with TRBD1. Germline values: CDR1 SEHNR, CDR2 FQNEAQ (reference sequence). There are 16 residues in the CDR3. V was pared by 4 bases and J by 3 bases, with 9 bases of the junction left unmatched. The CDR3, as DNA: TGTGCCAGCAGCTCCTCAAACAGGGGGCGCGAAGAGACCCAGTACTTC. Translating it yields CASSSSNRGREETQYF.

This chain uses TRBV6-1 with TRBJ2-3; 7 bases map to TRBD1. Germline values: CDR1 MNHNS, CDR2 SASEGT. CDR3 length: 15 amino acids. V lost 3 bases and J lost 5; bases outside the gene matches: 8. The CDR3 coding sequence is TGTGCCAGCAGTGATGGGGCAGGGGGAAGAGATACGCAGTATTTT. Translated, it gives CASSDGAGGRDTQYF.

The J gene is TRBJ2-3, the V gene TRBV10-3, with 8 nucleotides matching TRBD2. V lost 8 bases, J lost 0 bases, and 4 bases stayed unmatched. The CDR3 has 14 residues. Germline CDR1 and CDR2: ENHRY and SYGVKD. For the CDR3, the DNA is TGTGCCATCGGGGCTAGCGGGAGCACAGATACGCAGTATTTT. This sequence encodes CAIGASGSTDTQYF.

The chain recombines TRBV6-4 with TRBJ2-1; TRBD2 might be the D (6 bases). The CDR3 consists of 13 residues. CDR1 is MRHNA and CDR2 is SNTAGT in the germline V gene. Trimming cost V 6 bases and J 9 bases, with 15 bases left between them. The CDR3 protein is CASRLTPRGEQFF. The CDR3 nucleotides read TGTGCCAGCAGATTGACACCGCGGGGTGAGCAGTTCTTC.

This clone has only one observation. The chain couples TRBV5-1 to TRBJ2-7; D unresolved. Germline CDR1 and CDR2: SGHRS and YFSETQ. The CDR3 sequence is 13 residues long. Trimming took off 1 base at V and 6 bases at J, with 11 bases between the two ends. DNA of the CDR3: TGCGCCAGCAGCTTGACCCAAATCGGCGAGCAGTACTTC. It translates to CASSLTQIGEQYF.

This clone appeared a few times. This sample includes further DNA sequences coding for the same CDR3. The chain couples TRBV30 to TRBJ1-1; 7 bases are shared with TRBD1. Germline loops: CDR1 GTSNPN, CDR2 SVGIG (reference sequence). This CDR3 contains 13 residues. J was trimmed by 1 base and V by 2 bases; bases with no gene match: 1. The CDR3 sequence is CAWSRTGNTEAFF. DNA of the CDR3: TGTGCCTGGAGTAGGACAGGGAACACTGAAGCTTTCTTT.

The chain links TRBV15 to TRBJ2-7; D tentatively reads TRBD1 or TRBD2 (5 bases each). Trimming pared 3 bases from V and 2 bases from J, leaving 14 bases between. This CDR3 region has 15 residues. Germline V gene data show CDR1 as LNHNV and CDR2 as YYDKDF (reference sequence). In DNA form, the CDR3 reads TGTGCCACCAGCAGGGCCGGGACGTCGGCCTACGAGCAGTACTTC. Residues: CATSRAGTSAYEQYF.